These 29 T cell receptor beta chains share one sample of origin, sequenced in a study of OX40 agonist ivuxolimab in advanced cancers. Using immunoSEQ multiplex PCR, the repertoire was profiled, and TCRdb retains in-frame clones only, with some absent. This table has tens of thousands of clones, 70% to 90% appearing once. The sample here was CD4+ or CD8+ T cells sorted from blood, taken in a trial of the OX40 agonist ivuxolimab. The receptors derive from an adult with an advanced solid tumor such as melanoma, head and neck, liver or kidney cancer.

CDR3 protein: CASSLDGSISYF. As DNA, the CDR3 is TGTGCCAGCAGCTTGGATGGTTCCATCTCGTACTTC. The chain joins TRBV5-8 to TRBJ2-7; D gene unclear. Germline V lookup: CDR1 SGHTS, CDR2 YDEGEE. V gave up 0 bases and J gave up 12 bases, with 13 bases separating them. This CDR3 spans 12 amino acids.

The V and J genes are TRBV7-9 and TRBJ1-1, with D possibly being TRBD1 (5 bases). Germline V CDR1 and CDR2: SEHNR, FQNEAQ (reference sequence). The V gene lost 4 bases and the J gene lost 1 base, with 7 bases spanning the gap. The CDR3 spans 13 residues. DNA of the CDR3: TGTGCCAGCAGCTCAGGGCCGAACACTGAAGCTTTCTTT. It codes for CASSSGPNTEAFF. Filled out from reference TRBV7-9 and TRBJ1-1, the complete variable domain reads DTGVSQNPRHKITKRGQNVTFRCDPISEHNRLYWYRQTLGQGPEFLTYFQNEAQLEKSRLLSDRFSAERPKGSFSTLEIQRTEQGDSAMYLCASSSGPNTEAFFGQGTRLTVV.

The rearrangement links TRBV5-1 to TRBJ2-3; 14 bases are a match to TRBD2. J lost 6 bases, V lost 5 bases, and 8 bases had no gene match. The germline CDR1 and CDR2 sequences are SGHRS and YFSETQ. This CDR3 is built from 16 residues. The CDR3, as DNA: TGCGCCAGCAGACCCGGGACTAGCGGGAGATCTGATACGCAGTATTTT. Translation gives CASRPGTSGRSDTQYF.

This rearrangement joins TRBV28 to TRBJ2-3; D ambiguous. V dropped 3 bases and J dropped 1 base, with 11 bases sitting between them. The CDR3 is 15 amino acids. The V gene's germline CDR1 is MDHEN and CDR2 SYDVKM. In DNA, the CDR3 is TGTGCCAGCAGTTTGATTGGCAGGCGCACAGATACGCAGTATTTT. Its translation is CASSLIGRRTDTQYF.

Here the CDR3 DNA reads TGTGCCAGCAGTGAAGATAGAGGGGGCACAGATACGCAGTATTTT. Translating gives CASSEDRGGTDTQYF. The chain is built from TRBV6-1 and TRBJ2-3; the D gene could be TRBD1 or TRBD2 (5 bases each). Per the germline V gene, CDR1 is MNHNS and CDR2 is SASEGT. The CDR3 spans 15 residues. V was clipped by 1 base and J by 1 base, with 9 bases between them.

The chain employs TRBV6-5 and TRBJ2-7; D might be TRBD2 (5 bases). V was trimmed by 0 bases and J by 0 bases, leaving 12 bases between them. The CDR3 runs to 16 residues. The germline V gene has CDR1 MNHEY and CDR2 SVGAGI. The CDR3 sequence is CASSYSPGLRSYEQYF. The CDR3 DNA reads TGTGCCAGCAGTTACTCACCGGGGTTACGCTCCTACGAGCAGTACTTC.

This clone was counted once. The CDR3 reads CASSPLAGTDTQYF. The CDR3 nucleotides read TGTGCCAGCAGCCCACTAGCGGGAACAGATACGCAGTATTTT. The chain combines TRBV11-2 with TRBJ2-3, with 10 bases fitting TRBD2. The junction had 2 bases not matched to a gene; V was cut back by 5 bases and J by 3 bases. The length of the CDR3 is 14 residues. Germline lookup yields CDR1 SGHAT and CDR2 FQNNGV. The variable domain in full, with the rest retrieved from reference TRBV11-2 and TRBJ2-3, is EAGVAQSPRYKIIEKRQSVAFWCNPISGHATLYWYQQILGQGPKLLIQFQNNGVVDDSQLPKDRFSAERLKGVDSTLKIQPAKLEDSAVYLCASSPLAGTDTQYFGPGTRLTVL.

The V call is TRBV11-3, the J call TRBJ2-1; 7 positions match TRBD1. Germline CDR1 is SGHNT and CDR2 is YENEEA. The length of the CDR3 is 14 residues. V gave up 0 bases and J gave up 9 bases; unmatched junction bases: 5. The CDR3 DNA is TGTGCCAGCAGCTTAGAGGGACAGAGTGTTGAGCAGTTCTTC. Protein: CASSLEGQSVEQFF.

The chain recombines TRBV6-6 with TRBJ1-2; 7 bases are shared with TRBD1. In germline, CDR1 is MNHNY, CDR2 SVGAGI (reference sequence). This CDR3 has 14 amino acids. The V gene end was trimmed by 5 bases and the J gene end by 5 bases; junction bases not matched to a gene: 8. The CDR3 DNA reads TGTGCCAGCAGTAACGACAGGGAGAAATATGGCTACACCTTC. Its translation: CASSNDREKYGYTF.

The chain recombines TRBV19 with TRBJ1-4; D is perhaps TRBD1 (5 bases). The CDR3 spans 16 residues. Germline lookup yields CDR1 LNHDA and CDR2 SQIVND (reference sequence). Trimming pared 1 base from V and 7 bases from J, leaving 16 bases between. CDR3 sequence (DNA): TGTGCCAGTAGTATAGCCTCAGGGAAACGAATTGAAAAACTGTTTTTT. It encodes CASSIASGKRIEKLFF.

The CDR3 sequence: CASSYAGEQYF. In DNA, the CDR3 is TGTGCCAGCAGTTACGCGGGGGAGCAGTACTTC. The rearrangement links TRBV6-5 to TRBJ2-7, with D perhaps TRBD2 (6 bases). Trimming took off 2 bases at V and 7 bases at J, with 6 bases between the two ends. Germline CDR1 reads MNHEY; CDR2 reads SVGAGI. The CDR3 contains 11 residues.

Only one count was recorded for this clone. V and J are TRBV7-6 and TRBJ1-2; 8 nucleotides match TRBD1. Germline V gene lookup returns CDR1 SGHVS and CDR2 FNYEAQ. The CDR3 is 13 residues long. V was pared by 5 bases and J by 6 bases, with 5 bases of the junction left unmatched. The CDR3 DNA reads TGTGCCAGCAGCCCAGGGGGCGGAGATGGCTACACCTTC. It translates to CASSPGGGDGYTF.

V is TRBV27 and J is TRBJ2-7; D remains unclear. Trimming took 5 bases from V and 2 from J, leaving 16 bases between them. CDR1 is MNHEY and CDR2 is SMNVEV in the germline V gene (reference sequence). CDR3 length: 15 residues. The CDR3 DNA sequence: TGTGCCAGCAGTCCCCGCGCCGTAGAGACCTACGAGCAGTACTTC. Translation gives CASSPRAVETYEQYF.

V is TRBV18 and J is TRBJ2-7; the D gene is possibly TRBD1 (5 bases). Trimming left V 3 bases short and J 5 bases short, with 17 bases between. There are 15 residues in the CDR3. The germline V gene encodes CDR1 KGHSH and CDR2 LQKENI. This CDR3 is CASSPLRTRADEQYF. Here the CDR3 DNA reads TGTGCCAGCTCACCCCTGAGGACAAGAGCCGACGAGCAGTACTTC.

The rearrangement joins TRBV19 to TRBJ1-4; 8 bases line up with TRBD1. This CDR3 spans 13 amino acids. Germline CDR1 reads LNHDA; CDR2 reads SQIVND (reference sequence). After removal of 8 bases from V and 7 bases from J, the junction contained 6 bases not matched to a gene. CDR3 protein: CASLDRVGEKLFF. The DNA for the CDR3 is TGTGCCAGTTTGGACAGGGTGGGTGAAAAACTGTTTTTT.

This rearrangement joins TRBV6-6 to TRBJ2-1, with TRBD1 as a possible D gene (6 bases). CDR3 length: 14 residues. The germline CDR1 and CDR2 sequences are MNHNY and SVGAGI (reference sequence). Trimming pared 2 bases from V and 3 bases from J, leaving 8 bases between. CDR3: CASSYGGSYNEQFF. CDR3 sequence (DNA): TGTGCCAGCAGTTACGGGGGCAGCTACAATGAGCAGTTCTTC.

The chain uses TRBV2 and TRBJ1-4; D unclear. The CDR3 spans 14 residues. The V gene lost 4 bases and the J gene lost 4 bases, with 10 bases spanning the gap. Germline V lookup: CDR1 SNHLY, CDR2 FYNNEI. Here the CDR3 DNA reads TGTGCCAGCAGTGTATCGCGGAGTAATGAAAAACTGTTTTTT. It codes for CASSVSRSNEKLFF.

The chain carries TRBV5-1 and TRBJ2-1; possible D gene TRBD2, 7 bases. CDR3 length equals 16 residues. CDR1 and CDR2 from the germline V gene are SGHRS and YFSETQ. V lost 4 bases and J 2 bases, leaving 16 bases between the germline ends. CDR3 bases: TGCGCCAGCAGCCCGCTGGGGGGGGCGACCTACAATGAGCAGTTCTTC. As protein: CASSPLGGATYNEQFF.

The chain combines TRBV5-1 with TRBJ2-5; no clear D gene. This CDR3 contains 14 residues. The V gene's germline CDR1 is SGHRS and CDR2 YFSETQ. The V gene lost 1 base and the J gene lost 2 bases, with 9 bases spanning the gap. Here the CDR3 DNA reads TGCGCCAGCAGCTTGAGGTCAGTGCAAGAGACCCAGTACTTC. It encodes CASSLRSVQETQYF.

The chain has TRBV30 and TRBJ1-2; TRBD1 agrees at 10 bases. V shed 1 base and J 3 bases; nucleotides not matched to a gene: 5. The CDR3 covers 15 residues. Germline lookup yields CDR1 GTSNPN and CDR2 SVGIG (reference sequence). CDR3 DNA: TGTGCCTGGAGTGCGGGACAGGGGTTTGACTATGGCTACACCTTC. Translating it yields CAWSAGQGFDYGYTF.

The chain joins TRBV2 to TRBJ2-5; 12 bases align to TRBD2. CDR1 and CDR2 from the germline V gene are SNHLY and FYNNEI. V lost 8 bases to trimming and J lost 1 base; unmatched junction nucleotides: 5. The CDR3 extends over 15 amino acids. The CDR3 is CASAGTSGFQETQYF. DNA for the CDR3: TGTGCCAGCGCCGGGACTAGCGGGTTCCAAGAGACCCAGTACTTC.

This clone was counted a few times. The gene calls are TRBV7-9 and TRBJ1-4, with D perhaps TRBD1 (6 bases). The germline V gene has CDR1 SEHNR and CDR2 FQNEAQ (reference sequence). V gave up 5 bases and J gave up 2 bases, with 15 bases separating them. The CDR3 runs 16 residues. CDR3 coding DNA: TGTGCCAGCAGCCCCCAACAGGGCTGGACTAATGAAAAACTGTTTTTT. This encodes CASSPQQGWTNEKLFF. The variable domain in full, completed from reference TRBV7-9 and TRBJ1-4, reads DTGVSQNPRHKITKRGQNVTFRCDPISEHNRLYWYRQTLGQGPEFLTYFQNEAQLEKSRLLSDRFSAERPKGSFSTLEIQRTEQGDSAMYLCASSPQQGWTNEKLFFGSGTQLSVL.

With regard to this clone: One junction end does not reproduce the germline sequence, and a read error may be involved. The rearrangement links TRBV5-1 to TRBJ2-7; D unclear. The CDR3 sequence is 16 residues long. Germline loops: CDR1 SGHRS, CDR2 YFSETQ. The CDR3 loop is CASSLGRGILNYEQYF. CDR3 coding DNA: TGTGCCAGCAGCCTAGGGCGCGGTATCCTTAATTACGAGCAGTACTTC.

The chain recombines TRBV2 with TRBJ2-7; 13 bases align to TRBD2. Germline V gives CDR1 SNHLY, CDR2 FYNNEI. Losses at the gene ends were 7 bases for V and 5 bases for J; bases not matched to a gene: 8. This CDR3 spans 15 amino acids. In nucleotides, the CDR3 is TGTGCCAGCAAACCGGGACTAGCGGGACTGAACGAGCAGTACTTC. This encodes CASKPGLAGLNEQYF.

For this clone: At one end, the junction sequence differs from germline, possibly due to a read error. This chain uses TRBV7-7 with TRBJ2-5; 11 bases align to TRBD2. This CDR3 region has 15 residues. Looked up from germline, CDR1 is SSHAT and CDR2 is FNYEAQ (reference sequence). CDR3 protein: CASSLAGGGGETQYF. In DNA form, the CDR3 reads TGTGCTAGCAGCCTAGCGGGAGGAGGAGGGGAGACCCAGTACTTC.

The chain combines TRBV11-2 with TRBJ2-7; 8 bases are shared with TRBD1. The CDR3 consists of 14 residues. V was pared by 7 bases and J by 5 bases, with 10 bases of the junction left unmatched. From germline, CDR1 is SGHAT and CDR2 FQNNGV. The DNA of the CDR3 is TGTGCCAGCAACCGACGACAGGGGAGACACGAGCAGTACTTC. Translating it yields CASNRRQGRHEQYF.

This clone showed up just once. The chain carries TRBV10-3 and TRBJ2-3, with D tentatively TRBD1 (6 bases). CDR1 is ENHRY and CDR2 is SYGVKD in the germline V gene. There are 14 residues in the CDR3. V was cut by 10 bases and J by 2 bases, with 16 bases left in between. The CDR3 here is CASSRQALTDTQYF. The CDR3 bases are TGTGCCAGCTCCCGACAGGCCCTCACAGATACGCAGTATTTT.

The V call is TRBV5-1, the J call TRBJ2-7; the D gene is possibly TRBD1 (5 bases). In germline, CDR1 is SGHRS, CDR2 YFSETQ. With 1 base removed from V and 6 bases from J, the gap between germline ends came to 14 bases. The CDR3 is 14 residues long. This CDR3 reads CASSLSQGISEQYF. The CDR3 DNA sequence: TGCGCCAGCAGCTTGAGTCAGGGTATAAGCGAGCAGTACTTC.

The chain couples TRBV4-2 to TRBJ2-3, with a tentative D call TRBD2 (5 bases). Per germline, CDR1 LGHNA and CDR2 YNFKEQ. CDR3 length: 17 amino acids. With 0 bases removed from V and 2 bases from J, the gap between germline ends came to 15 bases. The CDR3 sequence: CASSQEQRTPITDTQYF. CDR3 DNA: TGTGCCAGCAGCCAAGAACAACGGACTCCTATCACAGATACGCAGTATTTT.